This paragraph covers one T cell receptor beta chain sequence. No antigen is known for it. The record originates from a study of T cell repertoires in cytomegalovirus infection. Study background: CMV infection plus the matching HLA type was flagged by public TCR beta signatures. Study outcomes and limitations: CMV carriers with the relevant HLA were identified by cumulative public TCR beta family frequency.

One entry per CDR3 protein results from TCRdb running MiXCR on the reads. The sample yields under 800,000 distinct CDR3 sequences, 20% to 30% seen once. The sequencing input was CD8+ T cells from PBMCs. This TCR came from a human donor in good health (CMV status not recorded). Some clones in this sample may be carry-over from other donors' samples.

The DNA of the CDR3 is TGCGCCAGCAGCCAAGATAGGAGACAAGGGTACGAGCAGTACTTC. Translation gives CASSQDRRQGYEQYF. The V gene is TRBV4-1, the J gene TRBJ2-7; no firm D call. Germline assignment: CDR1 MGHRA and CDR2 YSYEKL. V shed 0 bases and J shed 4 bases, with 13 bases lying between them. The CDR3 consists of 15 residues.